This entry is about one T cell receptor (beta chain). Its specificity is unknown. The sample comes from a study of T cell responses to AZD1222 COVID-19 vaccine. This CDR3 region has 16 residues. Germline CDR1 and CDR2: GTSNPN and SVGIG (reference sequence). V lost 0 bases, J lost 4 bases, and 6 bases stayed unmatched. Repertoires were generated with immunoSEQ multiplex PCR, while TCRdb's copy carries only in-frame clones and drops some. The sample has about 140,000 clones, less than 95% seen once. Findings and caveats of the study: Mapped onto spike, vaccine-associated CD4 TCRs spanned it and were dominant at 160-218 and 743-854.

The chain carries TRBV30 and TRBJ2-2; 9 positions agree with TRBD1. This specimen consisted of peripheral blood, obtained on day 0 of AZD1222 vaccination. The receptor was isolated from an adult in good health. CDR3 coding DNA: TGTGCCTGGAGTGTATTCCCGGGACAGGGCACCGGGGAGCTGTTTTTT. Amino acids: CAWSVFPGQGTGELFF.